The rows below give T cell receptor beta chains drawn from one sample of a study of CD8 T cells in ankylosing spondylitis. TCRdb independently ran MiXCR on the 5' RACE reads; one entry per CDR3 protein. The data hold around 32,000 distinct CDR3 sequences, with about 7.8% observed a single time. Source material: blood, either unsorted or a sorted T cell fraction (not recorded which). The receptors were gathered from a male donor with ankylosing spondylitis or in good health (not recorded which). The CDR3 runs from the conserved cysteine through the conserved F or W. D genes are given only for firm matches.

d_call cdr3_length v_call cdr3_aa
TRBD2 16 TRBV5-1 CASSLVLAGGTDTQYF
TRBD2 14 TRBV20-1 CSATTSGYSNEQFF
TRBD2 14 TRBV5-1 CASSSTSGGYEQYF
- 18 TRBV27 CASSPKASWGLNTDTQYF
TRBD2 15 TRBV3-1 CASSPSGVGTDTQYF
- 16 TRBV14 CASSQDEFRITDTQYF
- 14 TRBV20-1 CSARAIGFTDTQYF
- 15 TRBV12-3/TRBV12-4 CASSLYRRGTDTQYF
- 14 TRBV2 CASSGGQNTGELFF
TRBD2 16 TRBV7-6 CASSTQAGGPENIQYF
- 18 TRBV20-1 CSARDRGGESSGANVLTF
- 15 TRBV19 CASRTGVFAYNEQFF
- 10 TRBV7-9 CASSDNVLTF
TRBD2 17 TRBV6-2/TRBV6-3 CASSYSPPSGIYNEQFF
- 13 TRBV12-3/TRBV12-4 CASSRRDLETQYF
TRBD1 17 TRBV5-1 CASSLEDRVTLPDTQYF
- 14 TRBV29-1 CSVELAGRYGEQYF
TRBD2 16 TRBV7-8 CASSPLAGARTDTQYF
- 14 TRBV12-3/TRBV12-4 CASSFPGVSYEQYF
- 15 TRBV5-1 CASSLKLAGYNEQFF
TRBD2 15 TRBV5-5 CASSLTSGSADTQYF
- 15 TRBV5-5 CASSLDRGPGNIQYF
TRBD1 17 TRBV4-1 CASSQIRDRDRREKLFF
TRBD1 14 TRBV7-3 CASRAGTANTEAFF